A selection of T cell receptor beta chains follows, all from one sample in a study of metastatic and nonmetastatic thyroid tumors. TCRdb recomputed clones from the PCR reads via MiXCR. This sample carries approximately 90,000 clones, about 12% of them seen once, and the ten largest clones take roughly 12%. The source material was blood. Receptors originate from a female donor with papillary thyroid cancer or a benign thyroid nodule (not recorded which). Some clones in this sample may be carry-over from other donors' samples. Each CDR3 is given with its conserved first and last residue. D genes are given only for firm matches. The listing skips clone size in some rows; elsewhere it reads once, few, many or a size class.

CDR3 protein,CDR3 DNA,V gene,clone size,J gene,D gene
CASSYSNLAGVTDTQYF,TGTGCCAGCAGTTACAGCAACCTAGCGGGAGTGACAGATACGCAGTATTTT,TRBV6-5,many,TRBJ2-3,TRBD2
CASSVGQLTDTQYF,TGTGCCAGCAGCGTAGGACAGCTCACAGATACGCAGTATTTT,TRBV7-3,many,TRBJ2-3,.
CASSYSWGSNSPLHF,TGTGCCAGCAGTTACTCCTGGGGGTCAAATTCACCCCTCCACTTT,TRBV6-5,many,TRBJ1-6,.
CASSSLAPPGYNEQFF,TGTGCCAGCAGCTCCCTAGCCCCGCCTGGCTACAATGAGCAGTTCTTC,TRBV3-1,many,TRBJ2-1,.
CASTSPSGANVLTF,TGTGCCAGCACCTCTCCCTCTGGGGCCAACGTCCTGACTTTC,TRBV7-2,many,TRBJ2-6,.
CASGRETGIGNSGANVLTF,TGTGCCAGCGGCAGAGAAACAGGGATAGGAAATTCTGGGGCCAACGTCCTGACTTTC,TRBV7-3,many,TRBJ2-6,.
CASRPETSYEQYF,TGTGCCAGCAGACCAGAGACAAGTTACGAGCAGTACTTC,TRBV27,.,TRBJ2-7,.
CASSWGGTRYEQYF,TGTGCCAGCAGTTGGGGGGGTACAAGGTACGAGCAGTACTTC,TRBV6-1,many,TRBJ2-7,TRBD2
CASRRTGTGAKGQYF,TGTGCCAGCAGGCGGACCGGGACAGGGGCCAAGGGGCAGTACTTC,TRBV6-2/TRBV6-3,.,TRBJ2-7,TRBD1
CASSSPPLSGNTIYF,TGTGCCAGCAGTTCCCCCCCCCTCTCTGGAAACACCATATATTTT,TRBV28,many,TRBJ1-3,.
CASSAGTAYGYTF,TGTGCCAGCAGCGCAGGGACAGCCTATGGCTACACCTTC,TRBV11-2,many,TRBJ1-2,TRBD1
CASSLWAQSYNEQFF,TGTGCCAGCAGTTTATGGGCGCAGTCTTACAATGAGCAGTTCTTC,TRBV28,many,TRBJ2-1,.
CSSSLAGSEQYF,TGCTCCAGCAGTCTGGCAGGGTCCGAGCAGTACTTC,TRBV10-2,.,TRBJ2-7,.
CASSSRGTPTGTYNEQFF,TGCGCCAGCAGCTCACGGGGGACACCCACTGGGACATACAATGAGCAGTTCTTC,TRBV5-1,many,TRBJ2-1,.
CASSLVLPGSGNTIYF,TGTGCCAGCAGCTTGGTACTTCCGGGCTCTGGAAACACCATATATTTT,TRBV5-4,many,TRBJ1-3,.
CASSRRAGLGTSGGYNEQFF,TGTGCCAGCAGTCGCCGTGCGGGACTAGGGACTAGCGGGGGCTACAATGAGCAGTTCTTC,TRBV6-6,many,TRBJ2-1,TRBD2
CASSLEGMNTEAFF,TGTGCCAGCTCACTTGAGGGCATGAACACTGAAGCTTTCTTT,TRBV18,.,TRBJ1-1,.
CASARGAEAFF,TGTGCCAGTGCTAGGGGGGCTGAAGCTTTCTTT,TRBV19,many,TRBJ1-1,.
CASSLVARGMAEAFF,TGTGCCAGCAGCTTGGTAGCCAGGGGTATGGCTGAAGCTTTCTTT,TRBV5-5,many,TRBJ1-1,.
CASSDSSNTGELFF,TGTGCCAGCAGTGACTCGAGCAACACCGGGGAGCTGTTTTTT,TRBV6-4,many,TRBJ2-2,.
CASSQDTGGEKLFF,TGTGCCAGCAGCCAAGATACAGGAGGGGAAAAACTGTTTTTT,TRBV3-1,many,TRBJ1-4,.
CASVNQELPYNEQFF,TGCGCCAGCGTGAATCAAGAGCTTCCATACAATGAGCAGTTCTTC,TRBV10-1,few,TRBJ2-1,.